This note documents a single T cell receptor beta chain sequence. Germline V gene lookup returns CDR1 MNHEY and CDR2 SMNVEV (reference sequence). The CDR3 consists of 12 residues. The ends were cut back, 8 bases at V and 5 bases at J, with 12 bases in the middle. The sample is drawn from a study of blood T cells in healthy people across ages. The use of a sample-barcoded 5' primer and a J-beta primer mix characterized a second PCR of about 7 to 12 cycles. TCRdb reanalysed the 5' RACE reads using MiXCR and keeps one entry per CDR3 protein. The sample lists approximately 1.5 million distinct CDR3 sequences, roughly 43% seen once, with about 4% in the top ten.

Specimen: blood. The receptor's source is a woman aged 18 to 35 in good health. V gene TRBV27 combines with J gene TRBJ1-1; D uncertain. CDR3 amino acids: CASASVATEAFF. CDR3 sequence (DNA): TGTGCCAGCGCTTCAGTGGCTACTGAAGCTTTCTTT.